The TCR beta chain under discussion was sequenced for a study of sequential checkpoint blockade in melanoma. About the study: Patients were randomized 1:1 to nivolumab-then-ipilimumab or ipilimumab-then-nivolumab first-line. Twenty-two patients had matched tumor biopsies before treatment and at week 13 after nivolumab or ipilimumab alone.

Overall study results and limits: Mutational load did not correlate with tumor T-cell fraction or clonality. Pretreatment TIL clonality tracked with response in the nivolumab-first arm.

Indicated treatment: randomized to nivolumab then ipilimumab (arm A) or the reverse (arm B). TCRdb's copy holds only in-frame clones and misses some; the assay was immunoSEQ multiplex PCR. The sample has thousands of clones, more than 25% seen once. Germline values: CDR1 KGHSH, CDR2 LQKENI. The V end lost 3 bases, the J end lost 0 bases, and 8 bases lay between the germline ends. This CDR3 has 14 amino acids. Regarding this clone: Its cognate antigen is unknown.

This TCR came from a human donor with melanoma. Here the sequenced sample was tumor tissue (inferred from file names), taken from a patient given nivolumab and ipilimumab in sequence. V and J are TRBV18 and TRBJ1-1; D is unclear. The DNA of the CDR3 is TGTGCCAGCTCACCTAAGGCCCTGAACACTGAAGCTTTCTTT. Translating gives CASSPKALNTEAFF.